One sample yielded the 4 T cell receptor beta chains listed below, sequenced in a study of cytomegalovirus exposure and HLA in healthy donors. The PCR employed 60 Vbeta primers together with 13 Jbeta primers. Libraries were prepared by immunoSEQ multiplex PCR; TCRdb keeps only in-frame clonotypes and omits some of them. The sample holds about 96,000 clones, roughly 74% seen once. Sequencing used PBMCs. Every receptor here comes from a female donor in good health and CMV-seropositive.

This clone was picked up a small number of times. V is TRBV4-2 and J is TRBJ2-6; tentatively, D is TRBD1 (5 bases). Germline-derived CDR1 and CDR2 are LGHNA and YNFKEQ. The CDR3 sequence is 18 residues long. Trimming took off 2 bases at V and 1 base at J, with 15 bases between the two ends. CDR3 in amino acids: CASSQRQTQGSGANVLTF. CDR3 in DNA: TGTGCCAGCAGCCAAAGACAGACCCAAGGATCTGGGGCCAACGTCCTGACTTTC.

This chain links TRBV11-1 with TRBJ2-1; TRBD1 agrees at 8 bases. This CDR3 region has 17 residues. V shed 3 bases and J 6 bases; nucleotides not matched to a gene: 13. CDR1 and CDR2 from the germline V gene are SGHAT and FQDESV (reference sequence). The CDR3 coding sequence is TGTGCCAGCAGCTTTAGGCAGAAACGACAGGGGACCAATGAGCAGTTCTTC. Its protein product is CASSFRQKRQGTNEQFF.

This clone was recorded a few times. The chain combines TRBV4-2 with TRBJ1-1; D gene ambiguous. Germline V gene lookup returns CDR1 LGHNA and CDR2 YNFKEQ. The CDR3 covers 13 residues. V dropped 0 bases and J dropped 11 bases, with 13 bases sitting between them. The CDR3 loop is CASSQDLGRGAFF. As DNA, the CDR3 is TGTGCCAGCAGCCAAGATCTGGGGAGAGGGGCTTTCTTT.

The chain combines TRBV6-1 with TRBJ2-7, with 7 bases matching TRBD1. CDR1 is MNHNS, CDR2 SASEGT, per germline. The CDR3 is 14 residues long. V dropped 4 bases and J dropped 0; count of bases not matched to a gene: 3. Written as DNA, the CDR3 is TGTGCCAGCAGTGCCAGACAGGGCTCCTACGAGCAGTACTTC. It codes for CASSARQGSYEQYF.